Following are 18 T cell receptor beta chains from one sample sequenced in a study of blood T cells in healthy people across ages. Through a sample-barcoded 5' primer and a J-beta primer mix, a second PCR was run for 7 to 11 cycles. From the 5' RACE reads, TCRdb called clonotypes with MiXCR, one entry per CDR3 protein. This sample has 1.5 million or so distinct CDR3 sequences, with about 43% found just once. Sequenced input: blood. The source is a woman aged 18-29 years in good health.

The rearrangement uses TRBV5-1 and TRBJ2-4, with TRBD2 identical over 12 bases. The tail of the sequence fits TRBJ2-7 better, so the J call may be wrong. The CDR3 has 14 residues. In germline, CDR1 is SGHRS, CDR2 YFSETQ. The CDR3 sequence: CASMKGTSGYEQYF. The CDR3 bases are TGCGCCAGCATGAAAGGGACTAGCGGGTACGAGCAGTACTTC.

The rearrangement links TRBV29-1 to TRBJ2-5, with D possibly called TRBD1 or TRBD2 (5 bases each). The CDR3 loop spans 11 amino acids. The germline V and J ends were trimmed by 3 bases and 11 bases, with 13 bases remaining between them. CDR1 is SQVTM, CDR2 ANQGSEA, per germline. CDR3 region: CSVDRQGEQYF. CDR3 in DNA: TGCAGCGTTGACAGGCAAGGGGAGCAGTACTTC. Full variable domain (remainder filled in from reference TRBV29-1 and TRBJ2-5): SAVISQKPSRDICQRGTSLTIQCQVDSQVTMMFWYRQQPGQSLTLIATANQGSEATYESGFVIDKFPISRPNLTFSTLTVSNMSPEDSSIYLCSVDRQGEQYFGPGTRLLVL.

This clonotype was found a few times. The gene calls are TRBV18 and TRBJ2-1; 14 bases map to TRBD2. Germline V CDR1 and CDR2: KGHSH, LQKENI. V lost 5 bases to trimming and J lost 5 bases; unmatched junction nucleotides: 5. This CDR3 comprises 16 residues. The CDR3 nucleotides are TGTGCCAGCTCAGACGGACTAGCGGGAGGAAACAATGAGCAGTTCTTC. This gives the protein CASSDGLAGGNNEQFF.

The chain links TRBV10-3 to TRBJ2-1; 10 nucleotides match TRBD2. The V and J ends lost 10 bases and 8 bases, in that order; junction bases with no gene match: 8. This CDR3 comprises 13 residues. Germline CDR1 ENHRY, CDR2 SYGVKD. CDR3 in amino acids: CASGTSDFDEQFF. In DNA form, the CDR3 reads TGTGCCAGCGGGACTAGCGATTTCGATGAGCAGTTCTTC.

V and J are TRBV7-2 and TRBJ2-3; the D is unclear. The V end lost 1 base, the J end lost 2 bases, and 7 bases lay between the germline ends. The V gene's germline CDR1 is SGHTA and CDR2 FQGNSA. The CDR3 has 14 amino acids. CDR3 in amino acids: CASSLDLITDTQYF. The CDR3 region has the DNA TGTGCCAGCAGCTTAGATTTGATCACAGATACGCAGTATTTT.

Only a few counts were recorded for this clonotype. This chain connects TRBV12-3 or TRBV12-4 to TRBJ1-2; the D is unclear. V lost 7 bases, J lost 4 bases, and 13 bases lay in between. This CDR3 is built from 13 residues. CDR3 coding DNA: TGTGCCAGCAAAGATACAGCCGGCTATGGCTACACCTTC. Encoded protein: CASKDTAGYGYTF.

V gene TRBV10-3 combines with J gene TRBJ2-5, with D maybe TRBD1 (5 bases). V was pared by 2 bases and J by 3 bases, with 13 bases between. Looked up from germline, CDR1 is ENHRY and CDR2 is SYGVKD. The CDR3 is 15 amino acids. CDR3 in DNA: TGTGCCATCAGTGAGCCCCGCTTAGGGGAAGAGACCCAGTACTTC. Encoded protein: CAISEPRLGEETQYF.

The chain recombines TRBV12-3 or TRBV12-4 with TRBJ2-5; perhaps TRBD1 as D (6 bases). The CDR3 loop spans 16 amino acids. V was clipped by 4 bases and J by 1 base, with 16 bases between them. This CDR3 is CASSYASGQFQETQYF. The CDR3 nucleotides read TGTGCCAGCAGTTATGCGAGCGGACAGTTCCAAGAGACCCAGTACTTC.

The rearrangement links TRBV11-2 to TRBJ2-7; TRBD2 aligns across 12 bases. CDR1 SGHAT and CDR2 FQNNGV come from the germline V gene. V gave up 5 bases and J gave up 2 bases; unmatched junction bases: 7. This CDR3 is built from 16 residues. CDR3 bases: TGTGCCAGCAGCCAACTAGCGGGAGGATCACCCTACGAGCAGTACTTC. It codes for CASSQLAGGSPYEQYF.

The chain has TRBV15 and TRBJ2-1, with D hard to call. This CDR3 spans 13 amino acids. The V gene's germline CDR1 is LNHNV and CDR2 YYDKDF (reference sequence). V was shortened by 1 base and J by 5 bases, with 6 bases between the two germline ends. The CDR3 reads CATSRGLDNEQFF. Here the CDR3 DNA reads TGTGCCACCAGCAGAGGACTGGACAATGAGCAGTTCTTC.

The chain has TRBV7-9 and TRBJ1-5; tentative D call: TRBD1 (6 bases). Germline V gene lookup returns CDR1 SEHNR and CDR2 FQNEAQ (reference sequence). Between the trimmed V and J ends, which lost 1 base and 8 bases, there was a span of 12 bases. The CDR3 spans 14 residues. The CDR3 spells CASSLGGGGEPQHF. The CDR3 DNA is TGTGCCAGCAGCTTAGGGGGGGGCGGGGAGCCCCAGCATTTT.

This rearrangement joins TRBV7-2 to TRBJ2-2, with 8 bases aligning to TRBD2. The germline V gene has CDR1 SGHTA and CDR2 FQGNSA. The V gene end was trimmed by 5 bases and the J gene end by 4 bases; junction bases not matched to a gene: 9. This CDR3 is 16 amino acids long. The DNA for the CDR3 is TGTGCCAGCAGCCATCCCGGGACTAGACGCACCGGGGAGCTGTTTTTT. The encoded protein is CASSHPGTRRTGELFF. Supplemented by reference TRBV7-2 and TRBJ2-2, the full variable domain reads GAGVSQSPSNKVTEKGKDVELRCDPISGHTALYWYRQSLGQGLEFLIYFQGNSAPDKSGLPSDRFSAERTGGSVSTLTIQRTQQEDSAVYLCASSHPGTRRTGELFFGEGSRLTVL.

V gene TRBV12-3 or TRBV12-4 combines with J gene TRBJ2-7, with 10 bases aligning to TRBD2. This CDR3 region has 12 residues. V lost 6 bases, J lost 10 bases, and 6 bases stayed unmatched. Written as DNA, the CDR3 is TGTGCCAGCAGCTCGGGACTAGCGCTTCAGTACTTC. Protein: CASSSGLALQYF.

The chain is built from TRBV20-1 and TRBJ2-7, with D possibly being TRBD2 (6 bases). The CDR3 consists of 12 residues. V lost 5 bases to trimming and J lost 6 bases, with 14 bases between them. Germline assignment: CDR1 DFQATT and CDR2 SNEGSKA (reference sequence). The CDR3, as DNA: TGCAGTGCTCAGTCCCCGCGGGGCGAGCAGTACTTC. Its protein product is CSAQSPRGEQYF.

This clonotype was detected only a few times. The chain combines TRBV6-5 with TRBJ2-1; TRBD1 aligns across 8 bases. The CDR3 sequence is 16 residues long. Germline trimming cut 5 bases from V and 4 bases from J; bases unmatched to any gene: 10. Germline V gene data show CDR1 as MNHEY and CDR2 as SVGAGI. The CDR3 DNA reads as TGTGCCAGCAGTCTTGGGACAGGTCCGCCTTACAATGAGCAGTTCTTC. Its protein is CASSLGTGPPYNEQFF.

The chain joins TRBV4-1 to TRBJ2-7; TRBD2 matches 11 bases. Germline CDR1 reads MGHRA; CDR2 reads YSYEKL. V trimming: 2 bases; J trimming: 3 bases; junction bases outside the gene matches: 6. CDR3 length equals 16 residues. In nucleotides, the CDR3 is TGCGCCAGCAGCCAACTTCCTAGCGGGGGGCTCTACGAGCAGTACTTC. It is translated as CASSQLPSGGLYEQYF.

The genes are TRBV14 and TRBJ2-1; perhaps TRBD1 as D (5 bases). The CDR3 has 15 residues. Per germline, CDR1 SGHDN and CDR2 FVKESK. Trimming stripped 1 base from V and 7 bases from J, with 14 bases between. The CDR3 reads CASSQGQGLRNEQFF. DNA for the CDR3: TGTGCCAGCAGCCAAGGCCAGGGTCTTAGGAATGAGCAGTTCTTC.

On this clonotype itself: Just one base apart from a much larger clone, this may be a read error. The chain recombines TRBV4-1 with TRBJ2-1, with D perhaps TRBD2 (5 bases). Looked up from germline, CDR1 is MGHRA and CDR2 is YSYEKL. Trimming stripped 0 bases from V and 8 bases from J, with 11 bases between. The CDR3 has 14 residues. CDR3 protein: CASSQDAGTDEQFF. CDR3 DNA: TGCGCCAGCAGCCAAGACGCGGGTACGGATGAGCAGTTCTTC.